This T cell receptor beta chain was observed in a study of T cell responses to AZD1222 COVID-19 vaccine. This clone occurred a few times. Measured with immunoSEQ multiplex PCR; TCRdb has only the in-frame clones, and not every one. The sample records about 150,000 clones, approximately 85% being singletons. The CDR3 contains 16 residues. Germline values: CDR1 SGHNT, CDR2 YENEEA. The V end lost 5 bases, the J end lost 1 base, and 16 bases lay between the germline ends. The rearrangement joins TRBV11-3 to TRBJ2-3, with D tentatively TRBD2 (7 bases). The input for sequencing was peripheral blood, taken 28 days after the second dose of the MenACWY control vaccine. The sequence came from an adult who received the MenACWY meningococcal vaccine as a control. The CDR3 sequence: CASSRSEGGGTDTQYF. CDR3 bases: TGTGCCAGCAGCCGATCGGAGGGGGGGGGCACAGATACGCAGTATTTT.